This TCR beta chain was recorded in a study of CD8 T cells in ankylosing spondylitis. TCR beta libraries were made by quantitative 5'-RACE with molecular barcodes. TCRdb re-called the 5' RACE reads through MiXCR, storing one row per CDR3 protein. The top ten hold around 13% of the sample, which has hundreds of thousands of distinct CDR3 sequences, about 20% seen once. This clonotype has just a few counts. Antigen: not known. Looked up from germline, CDR1 is KGHSH and CDR2 is LQKENI. This CDR3 is built from 13 residues. V was trimmed by 0 bases and J by 2 bases, leaving 5 bases between them. Regarding the study as a whole: A subset of motif variants has previously been described in the synovial fluid and blood of reactive arthritis. The authors reported significant enrichment of disease-linked clones in matched ankylosing spondylitis synovial fluid. A TCR beta motif of eight highly homologous variants appeared characteristic of ankylosing spondylitis blood.

V and J are TRBV18 and TRBJ2-7; D ambiguous. Sample: blood, either unsorted or a sorted T cell fraction (not recorded which). This receptor was identified in a male donor with ankylosing spondylitis or in good health (not recorded which). CDR3 in amino acids: CASSPPLAYEQYF. CDR3 sequence (DNA): TGTGCCAGCTCACCACCTTTGGCCTACGAGCAGTACTTC.